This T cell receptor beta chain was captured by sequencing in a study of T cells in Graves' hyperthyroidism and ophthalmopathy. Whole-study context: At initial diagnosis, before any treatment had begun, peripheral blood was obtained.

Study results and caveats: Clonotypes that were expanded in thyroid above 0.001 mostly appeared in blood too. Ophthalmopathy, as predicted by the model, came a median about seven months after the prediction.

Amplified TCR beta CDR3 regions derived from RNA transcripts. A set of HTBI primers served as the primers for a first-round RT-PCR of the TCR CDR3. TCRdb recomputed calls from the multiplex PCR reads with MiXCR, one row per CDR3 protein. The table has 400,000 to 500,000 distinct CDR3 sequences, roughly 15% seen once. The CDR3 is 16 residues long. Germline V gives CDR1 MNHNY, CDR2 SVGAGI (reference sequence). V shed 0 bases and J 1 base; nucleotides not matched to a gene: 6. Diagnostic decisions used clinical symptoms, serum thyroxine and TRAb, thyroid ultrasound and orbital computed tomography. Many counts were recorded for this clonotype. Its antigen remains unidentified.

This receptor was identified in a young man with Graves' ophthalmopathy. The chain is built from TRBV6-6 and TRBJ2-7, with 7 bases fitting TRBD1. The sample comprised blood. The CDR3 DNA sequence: TGTGCCAGCAGTTACTCGAGACAGGGAAGTTCCTACGAGCAGTACTTC. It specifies CASSYSRQGSSYEQYF.